This TCR beta chain was sequenced in a study of cytomegalovirus exposure and HLA in healthy donors. Looking at the study overall: Unique TCRs from HLA-typed donors, 80 million to 100 million of them, were held in an early data release.

It was with 60 Vbeta and 13 Jbeta primers that the PCR ran. The method was immunoSEQ multiplex PCR; TCRdb's version includes in-frame clones alone and lacks a portion of them. The table has 140,000 to 150,000 clones, 75% to 85% seen once. General study findings and limits: Within a later analysis, the majority of CMV-associated TCR beta chains appeared HLA-restricted. Later analysis revealed greater clonal expansion in HLA-associated TCR beta chains than in equally common others. In a later analysis, parvovirus B19, influenza, CMV and Epstein-Barr virus appeared linked to several top co-occurrence clusters.

Germline CDR1 SGHVS, CDR2 FQNEAQ. The CDR3 loop spans 16 amino acids. V was clipped by 5 bases and J by 0 bases, with 14 bases between them. About this clone itself: Its matching antigen is unknown.

V is TRBV7-8 and J is TRBJ1-5; D not certain. This TCR was recovered from a man aged 35 to 55 in good health and CMV-seronegative. Sequencing used PBMCs. The CDR3 sequence: CASSEREGYSNQPQHF. The CDR3 nucleotides are TGTGCCAGCAGCGAAAGGGAGGGTTATAGCAATCAGCCCCAGCATTTT.